This T cell receptor beta chain was found in a study of blood T cell repertoires in COVID-19. Study-wide background: Spain, Italy and the United States supplied samples that represented acute and convalescent COVID-19. PBMCs, B-cell-depleted T cells, or T cells provided the cDNA or gDNA that made up the material.

In the authors' workflow: Amplified reference gene primers provided the basis for estimating nucleated cell counts. TCRdb's table, derived via immunoSEQ multiplex PCR, lists solely in-frame clones and lacks some. The V and J calls and clone size were taken over from that table, and D and trimming were inferred from the DNA. The sample holds tens of thousands of clones, approximately 80% seen once. Trimming stripped 7 bases from V and 6 bases from J, with 12 bases between. CDR1 is DFQATT, CDR2 SNEGSKA, per germline (reference sequence). The CDR3 length is 11 residues. This chain uses TRBV20-1 with TRBJ1-2; no clear D. This TCR came from a man aged 65-85 years with acute or convalescent COVID-19. The sequenced sample consisted of peripheral blood. The chain's CDR3 is CSGVTGNGYTF. As DNA, the CDR3 is TGCAGTGGCGTAACCGGTAATGGCTACACCTTC.